The 17 T cell receptor beta chains listed next were all sequenced from one sample in a study of blood T cell repertoires in COVID-19. TCRdb's copy holds only in-frame clones and misses some; the assay was immunoSEQ multiplex PCR. The data contain a few hundred thousand clones, around 87% of them seen just once; the ten biggest clones take up 3% to 3.5%. The sample was peripheral blood. Receptors were obtained from a man in his sixties with acute or convalescent COVID-19.

The chain carries TRBV27 and TRBJ2-6; D call uncertain. The length of the CDR3 is 17 residues. Trimming took 4 bases from V and 1 from J, leaving 14 bases between them. The germline CDR1 and CDR2 sequences are MNHEY and SMNVEV (reference sequence). In DNA, the CDR3 is TGTGCCAGCAGTTCCCGCCGGGTATCTTCTGGGGCCAACGTCCTGACTTTC. Its translation: CASSSRRVSSGANVLTF.

This chain uses TRBV7-2 with TRBJ2-1, with TRBD2 identical over 9 bases. CDR1 and CDR2 (germline): SGHTA, FQGNSA. V was clipped by 3 bases and J by 6 bases; unmatched bases: 9. The CDR3 totals 16 residues. In nucleotides, the CDR3 is TGTGCCAGCAGCTTTGAAAGCGGGGGGCACGGCAATGAGCAGTTCTTC. This gives the protein CASSFESGGHGNEQFF.

This chain joins TRBV5-8 and TRBJ2-7; tentatively, D is TRBD1 (5 bases). This CDR3 region has 14 residues. With 6 bases removed from V and 2 bases from J, the gap between germline ends came to 15 bases. The germline V gene encodes CDR1 SGHTS and CDR2 YDEGEE. The CDR3, as DNA: TGTGCCAGCACCCAGGGCTCAGGGACCTACGAGCAGTACTTC. Translating it yields CASTQGSGTYEQYF.

This chain joins TRBV5-5 and TRBJ1-3; weak D call: TRBD1 (5 bases). This CDR3 is built from 14 residues. Germline V CDR1 and CDR2: SGHKS, YYEKEE (reference sequence). V gave up 0 bases and J gave up 4 bases, with 8 bases separating them. The CDR3 DNA reads TGTGCCAGCAGCTTGGGACAGAGAGGAAACACCATATATTTT. This gives the protein CASSLGQRGNTIYF.

The chain employs TRBV28 and TRBJ2-2; a possible D gene is TRBD1 (6 bases). CDR3 size: 15 residues. Germline V lookup: CDR1 MDHEN, CDR2 SYDVKM. Trimming shortened V by 2 bases and J by 6 bases, and 13 bases separated the two germline ends. DNA of the CDR3: TGTGCCAGCAGTTTACAGGACAGAAACCCCGGGGAGCTGTTTTTT. Encoded protein: CASSLQDRNPGELFF.

This clone appeared once. V is TRBV7-6 and J is TRBJ1-4; 10 nucleotides match TRBD1. Germline-derived CDR1 and CDR2 are SGHVS and FNYEAQ. V was clipped by 6 bases and J by 10 bases; unmatched bases: 8. This CDR3 has 14 residues. The CDR3 here is CASSTGTGVRKLFF. CDR3 coding DNA: TGTGCCAGCAGTACCGGGACAGGGGTACGAAAACTGTTTTTT. Looking up the rest from reference TRBV7-6 and TRBJ1-4 gives the full variable domain: GAGVSQSPRYKVTKRGQDVALRCDPISGHVSLYWYRQALGQGPEFLTYFNYEAQQDKSGLPNDRFSAERPEGSISTLTIQRTEQRDSAMYRCASSTGTGVRKLFFGSGTQLSVL.

V and J are TRBV5-5 and TRBJ2-7; TRBD2 matches at 7 bases. CDR1 is SGHKS, CDR2 YYEKEE, per germline (reference sequence). V shed 7 bases and J 2 bases; nucleotides not matched to a gene: 9. This CDR3 is built from 14 residues. As DNA, the CDR3 is TGTGCCAGCCTTGTCGGGGGGACCCCCTACGAGCAGTACTTC. Translating gives CASLVGGTPYEQYF.

This chain links TRBV5-1 with TRBJ1-6, with D perhaps matching TRBD1 (6 bases). This CDR3 is built from 18 residues. Germline V gene data show CDR1 as SGHRS and CDR2 as YFSETQ. Deletions cut 0 bases from V and 0 bases from J, with 13 bases between. The CDR3 DNA reads as TGCGCCAGCAGCTTGGCCTTCAGGGGAAGCTCCTATAATTCACCCCTCCACTTT. It yields the protein CASSLAFRGSSYNSPLHF. Full variable domain (rest looked up from reference TRBV5-1 and TRBJ1-6): KAGVTQTPRYLIKTRGQQVTLSCSPISGHRSVSWYQQTPGQGLQFLFEYFSETQRNKGNFPGRFSGRQFSNSRSEMNVSTLELGDSALYLCASSLAFRGSSYNSPLHFGNGTRLTVT.

V gene TRBV10-3 combines with J gene TRBJ1-4; TRBD1 matches at 8 bases. V lost 10 bases to trimming and J lost 8 bases; unmatched junction nucleotides: 6. CDR3 length: 12 residues. Looked up from germline, CDR1 is ENHRY and CDR2 is SYGVKD. The CDR3 nucleotides are TGTGCCACCCAGGGACAGGCGGAAAAACTGTTTTTT. Protein sequence: CATQGQAEKLFF.

V and J are TRBV27 and TRBJ1-3; possible D gene TRBD1, 5 bases. With 0 bases removed from V and 0 bases from J, the gap between germline ends came to 15 bases. Germline-derived CDR1 and CDR2 are MNHEY and SMNVEV (reference sequence). The CDR3 covers 18 residues. This CDR3 is CASSLSKDLTGSGNTIYF. In DNA, the CDR3 is TGTGCCAGCAGTTTATCCAAGGACCTTACAGGCTCTGGAAACACCATATATTTT.

This chain uses TRBV25-1 with TRBJ2-3; a possible D gene is TRBD2 (6 bases). The germline gives CDR1 MGHDK, CDR2 SYGVNS. V was clipped by 2 bases and J by 1 base, with 16 bases between them. This CDR3 contains 17 residues. The CDR3 here is CASSETVWRGRTDTQYF. CDR3 DNA: TGTGCCAGCAGTGAAACCGTCTGGCGGGGACGCACAGATACGCAGTATTTT.

The rearrangement joins TRBV19 to TRBJ1-5; D is undetermined. The germline gives CDR1 LNHDA, CDR2 SQIVND (reference sequence). V was pared by 1 base and J by 0 bases, with 7 bases between. This CDR3 spans 15 amino acids. CDR3 residues: CASSIGPYSNQPQHF. The CDR3 DNA reads as TGTGCCAGTAGTATAGGTCCGTATAGCAATCAGCCCCAGCATTTT.

V is TRBV21-1 and J is TRBJ1-2. TRBV21-1 is given as a pseudogene. The CDR3 length is 11 residues. The DNA of the CDR3 is TGTGCCAGGTTAGCTAACTATGGCTACACCTTC. It is translated as CARLANYGYTF.

V gene TRBV5-1 combines with J gene TRBJ2-2; D gene ambiguous. The V gene lost 0 bases and the J gene lost 6 bases, with 9 bases spanning the gap. The germline gives CDR1 SGHRS, CDR2 YFSETQ. CDR3 length equals 14 residues. The CDR3 spells CASSLGPNAGELFF. For the CDR3, the DNA is TGCGCCAGCAGCTTGGGGCCAAACGCCGGGGAGCTGTTTTTT.

V usage is TRBV5-4 and J usage is TRBJ1-5, with 11 bases aligning to TRBD1. V shed 4 bases and J 4 bases; nucleotides not matched to a gene: 7. CDR1 is SGHNT and CDR2 is YYREEE in the germline V gene (reference sequence). The CDR3 sequence is 16 residues long. CDR3 amino acids: CASSPGGTGGNQPQHF. The CDR3 coding sequence is TGTGCCAGCAGCCCTGGGGGGACAGGGGGGAATCAGCCCCAGCATTTT.

This clone showed up just once. V and J are TRBV27 and TRBJ2-7; D is perhaps TRBD2 (7 bases). CDR3 length: 15 amino acids. V lost 7 bases and J 3 bases, leaving 19 bases between the germline ends. Germline V gene lookup returns CDR1 MNHEY and CDR2 SMNVEV (reference sequence). The CDR3 nucleotides read TGTGCCAGCACCCTCGTCGCGGGGGCGGGCTACGAGCAGTACTTC. It is translated as CASTLVAGAGYEQYF.

The chain uses TRBV5-1 and TRBJ2-3; 7 bases match TRBD2. This CDR3 spans 15 amino acids. V lost 0 bases, J lost 3 bases, and 4 bases stayed unmatched. Germline V gene sequence: CDR1 SGHRS, CDR2 YFSETQ. CDR3 loop: CASSLDPGGTDTQYF. CDR3 in DNA: TGCGCCAGCAGCTTGGATCCGGGGGGTACAGATACGCAGTATTTT.